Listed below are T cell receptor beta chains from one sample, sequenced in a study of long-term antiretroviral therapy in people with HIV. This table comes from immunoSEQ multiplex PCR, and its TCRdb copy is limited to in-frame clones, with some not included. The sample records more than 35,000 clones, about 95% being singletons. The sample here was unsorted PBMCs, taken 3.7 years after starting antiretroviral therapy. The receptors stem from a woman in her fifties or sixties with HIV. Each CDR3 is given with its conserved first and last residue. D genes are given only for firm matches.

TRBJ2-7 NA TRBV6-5 CASSYSSLGKGKEQYF TGTGCCAGCAGTTACTCGTCCCTGGGTAAGGGGAAAGAGCAGTACTTC
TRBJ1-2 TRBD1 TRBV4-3 CASSPDRGTNYGYTF TGCGCCAGCAGCCCCGACAGGGGTACGAACTATGGCTACACCTTC
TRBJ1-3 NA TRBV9 CASSPLRNTIYF TGTGCCAGCAGCCCCCTAAGAAACACCATATATTTT
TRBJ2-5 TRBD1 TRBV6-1 CGAGGSQETQYF TGTGGAGCAGGGGGATCCCAAGAGACCCAGTACTTC
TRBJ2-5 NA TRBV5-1 CASSLGHSPQRSGETQYF TGCGCCAGCAGCTTGGGGCACTCCCCTCAGCGGTCGGGAGAGACCCAGTACTTC
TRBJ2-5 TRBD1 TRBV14 CASSERIQGPQETQYF TGTGCCAGCAGTGAAAGGATACAGGGGCCCCAAGAGACCCAGTACTTC
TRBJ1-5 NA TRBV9 CASSTGGTNQPQHF TGTGCCAGCAGCACGGGGGGTACCAATCAGCCCCAGCATTTT
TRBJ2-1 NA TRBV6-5 CASSSLGVGNEQFF TGTGCCAGCAGTTCGCTAGGAGTCGGCAATGAGCAGTTCTTC
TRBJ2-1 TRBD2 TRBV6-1 CASTISGGAYNEQFF TGTGCCAGCACCATCAGCGGGGGGGCTTACAATGAGCAGTTCTTC
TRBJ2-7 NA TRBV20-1 CSARGSFEQYF TGCAGTGCTAGGGGGTCGTTCGAGCAGTACTTC
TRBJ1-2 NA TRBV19 CASSINVGLGYGYTF TGTGCCAGTAGTATAAATGTGGGCTTGGGCTATGGCTACACCTTC
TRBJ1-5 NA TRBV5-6 CASNRRDSNQPQHF TGTGCCAGCAACCGTCGCGATAGCAATCAGCCCCAGCATTTT
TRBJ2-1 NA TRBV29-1 CSVEPGSSYNEQFF TGCAGCGTTGAACCGGGAAGCTCCTACAATGAGCAGTTCTTC
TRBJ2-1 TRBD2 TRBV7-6 CASSFALGGVAYNEQFF TGTGCCAGCAGCTTCGCCCTGGGAGGGGTGGCCTACAATGAGCAGTTCTTC
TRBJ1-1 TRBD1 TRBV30 CAWSSEQGARAFF TGTGCCTGGAGTAGTGAACAGGGGGCGCGAGCTTTCTTT